This TCR beta chain was sequenced for a study of blood T cell repertoires in COVID-19. Study in general: There were acute and convalescent COVID-19 samples, and they came from the United States, Italy and Spain.

CDR1 is MNHNY and CDR2 is SVGAGI in the germline V gene (reference sequence). This CDR3 comprises 14 residues. V lost 1 base to trimming and J lost 6 bases; unmatched junction nucleotides: 2. Clones were read by immunoSEQ multiplex PCR, and TCRdb kept only the in-frame ones, dropping some. The sample holds 200,000 to 300,000 clones, more than 85% seen once. The specimen was peripheral blood. This chain joins TRBV6-6 and TRBJ1-2; 10 positions match TRBD1. The sequence was collected from a person aged 18 to 30 with COVID-19, enrolled during active disease. CDR3 coding DNA: TGTGCCAGCAGTTACTTGACAGGGGGCGATGGCTACACCTTC. The encoded protein is CASSYLTGGDGYTF.